This T cell receptor (beta chain) appears in the sequencing data of a study of breast tumors, draining lymph nodes, adjacent tissues. Study-level points and caveats: Compared with lymph nodes, tumors were less diverse; compared with nontumor tissue, more.

The lymph nodes were axillary draining lymph nodes from breast cancer patients. TCRdb re-analysed the multiplex PCR reads in MiXCR, keeping a single row per CDR3 protein. The table includes 84,000 or so distinct CDR3 sequences, approximately 30% detected once. Deletions cut 6 bases from V and 5 bases from J, with 20 bases between. The CDR3 spans 16 residues. Germline-derived CDR1 and CDR2 are PRHDT and FYEKMQ (reference sequence). This clonotype was seen ten or more times. Its target is unknown. The sample consisted of axillary lymph node tissue. The V and J genes are TRBV13 and TRBJ2-1; D is possibly TRBD2 (7 bases). The sequence came from a female donor with breast cancer. Some clones in this sample may be carry-over from other donors' samples. CDR3: CASSLPTGGRDNEQFF. In DNA form, the CDR3 reads TGTGCCAGCAGTTTGCCAACGGGGGGCCGGGACAATGAGCAGTTCTTC.